Described below is a single T cell receptor (beta chain) sequence and its context. Its antigen remains undetermined. Libraries were prepared through the immunoSEQ multiplex PCR assay. For the multiplex PCR, a mixture combining 60 forward primers for TCR Vbeta segments and 13 reverse primers for TCR Jbeta segments was used. Amplification of the CDR3 region of rearranged TCR beta genes was performed with a multiplex PCR assay on genomic DNA. Amplified TCR beta libraries were sequenced as 87-base-pair reads on the Illumina HiSeq System. In the authors' own workflow: Across the 670 or so repertoires, a later analysis counted roughly 77 million unique TCR beta chains, around 11 million of which were shared by at least two donors. A nearest-neighbor algorithm error-corrected the raw reads and collapsed the reads into unique sequences, merging closely related sequences to remove PCR and sequencing errors. To assign V, D and J gene segments, CDR3 sequences were aligned to IMGT reference sequences. For a sequence to be retained, a match of at least six nucleotides was required to both a V gene segment and a J gene segment. A rearrangement was called productive if the CDR3 had no stop codons and remained in frame with V and J, and every other rearrangement was called non-productive. Following IMGT convention, CDR3 was defined as the stretch from the second conserved V-encoded cysteine to the conserved J-encoded phenylalanine. The earlier analysis of 500 to 750 of the donors excluded any sequence lacking an unambiguous match to a single V gene segment. In an earlier analysis of about 590 of the donors, a V segment was called functional when productive rearrangements were above 56.7%, and segregating when the standard deviation between donors exceeded 5%. A statistical classification framework was built for diagnosing cytomegalovirus status from the catalog of TCR beta chain sequences. In a later analysis, TCR nucleotide sequences were compared against IMGT/GENE-DB human TR gene sequences so that V and J genes could be assigned. A later analysis assigned CDR3 sequences and most-parsimonious VDJ recombination scenarios with the TCRdist pipeline. In a later analysis, every TCR beta chain was defined by the combination of its CDR3 amino acid sequence and its V-gene family, and reads without a unique V-gene family were dropped. To address suspected cross-contamination and a sequencing artifact, a later analysis removed approximately 600 highly shared, low-generation-probability nucleotide sequences. A later analysis calculated a clonal expansion index for each public chain from normalized within-repertoire ranks of inferred template counts. A later analysis computed generation probabilities with a VDJ recombination model fitted to out-of-frame rearrangements, and checked the results against IGoR. In a later analysis, TCR-TCR, TCR-HLA and TCR-CMV co-occurrence was scored with hypergeometric tests, and a repertoire-size bias correction was applied to TCR pairs. A later analysis estimated false discovery rates by permuting HLA or CMV assignments 20 times. In a later analysis, co-occurring TCRs were grouped using DBSCAN, and TCRdist sequence similarity was added for clustering within HLA-allele-positive subsets. For co-occurrence clustering, repertoires with fewer than 30,000 or more than 120,000 public chains were excluded, along with a handful of repertoires with anomalous nucleotide sharing. The table was pulled from immuneACCESS by TCRdb, which kept in-frame rearrangements only. Such tables lose some clones; where checked, under half of the loss comes from unresolved V genes, and the rest has no known cause. That table is the source of V, J and clone size, and D and trimming were worked out from the DNA. Per the sample table, the count is roughly 70,000 clones. The ten top clones hold approximately 2.9% of the sample.

This sample stems from a study of cytomegalovirus exposure and HLA in healthy donors (dated by TCRdb to about 2017). Looking at the study overall: In an earlier analysis of under 600 of the donors, 276 Gb of sequence data and 117 million unique TCR beta sequences from about 180 million T cells were reported. An early release covering roughly 580 HLA-typed donors comprised roughly 300 gigabases of sequencing data and 65 million to 100 million unique TCR sequences. Of the approximately 370 genotyped donors, 81% were placed in the genetic ancestry cluster associated with self-reported Caucasian donors. The study aimed to test whether cataloging public T cell receptors could reveal signatures of past pathogen exposure. Using immunosequencing, the study profiled T cell repertoires from around 680 subjects and related those repertoires to cytomegalovirus serostatus. In addition to the first cohort of approximately 670 subjects, a separate validation cohort of 100 to 150 different subjects was used. To predict cytomegalovirus infection status, the study combined high-throughput TCR immunosequencing, statistical association of individual TCRs with disease status, and machine learning. In a later analysis, previously published TCR beta repertoires from about 640 donors were re-analyzed and high-resolution HLA genotyping was added so that TCR occurrence patterns could be studied. The later analysis used no new phenotypic data to find candidate immune exposures, relying instead on TCR beta sequences and their occurrence across donors. To decide whether each TCR beta V gene segment behaved as functional or pseudogenic, an earlier analysis of some 540 of the donors relied on high-throughput TCR beta sequencing. Alongside the repertoire data, information on donor age, sex, ethnicity and CMV serostatus was compiled. Genome-wide SNP genotypes for about 60% of the roughly 700 donors were used in a later genetic analysis, which treated that subset as a discovery cohort. All discovery cohort repertoires had been generated on a single sequencing platform. HLA typing covered class I and class II loci at four-digit resolution. The number of donors typed differed by locus, with roughly 629-640 for A, B, C, DRB1 and DQB1, 522 for DQA1, 600 to 610 for DPA1, and roughly 450 for DPB1. Five DR-DQ haplotypes were handled as single units for association and clustering because linkage in the cohort was strong. Among 300 to 500 genotyped donors of the cohort, an average of about 240,000 unique TCR beta nucleotide sequences was sequenced per donor, of which 15% to 20% were non-productive.

Broad study findings and their caveats: An association between a missense DCLRE1C variant and V-gene and J-gene trimming of TCR beta chains was found in a later genetic analysis and replicated in an independent cohort. In both the original and validation cohorts, the classifier was reported to diagnose cytomegalovirus status with high specificity and sensitivity. Because counts were too low, seventeen rarely observed V segments, including chromosome 9 orphons, were excluded from the earlier analysis of 587 of the donors. It was suggested by the authors that the approach could potentially be generalized to other disease states and immunological phenotypes. Because the 87-base-pair reads could not distinguish some IMGT-functional V segments, including TRBV6-2 and TRBV6-3, those segments were excluded. Assigning TCR associations to individual alleles was difficult when HLA alleles, especially DR and DQ, strongly co-occurred. In a later analysis, HLA-associated TCR beta chains showed more clonal expansion and lower generation probabilities than non-associated chains that were equally common. Only TCR beta chains were sequenced in this cohort, and the absence of alpha or paired-chain data limited detectable features. Because HLA typing was unavailable for some donors at each locus, only the typed subset was used in association tests. A total of about 150 TCR beta chains were listed by the study as associated with cytomegalovirus. A further reported finding was that TCR beta sequences accurately predicted the HLA-A and HLA-B alleles for most subjects in the first cohort. A later analysis reported that several top co-occurrence clusters appeared linked to parvovirus B19, influenza, CMV and Epstein-Barr virus. In a later analysis, the rate of TCR association differed among HLA loci, with DRB1 alleles having the most associated TCRs and HLA-C alleles having the fewest. A later analysis associated 16,951 TCR beta sequences with specific HLA alleles at a false discovery rate of 0.05. In vitro tests confirmed that a few of the cytomegalovirus-associated TCR beta chains recognize cytomegalovirus antigens. A group of highly shared sequence variants was considered likely to be a technical artifact of the sequencing pipeline. Immune exposure information for the cohort was limited to CMV serostatus. A later genetic analysis reported fewer N-insertions in productive TCRs among donors in an Asian-associated ancestry cluster than the approximately 670-donor mean. In an earlier analysis of approximately 590 of the donors, most TCR beta V segments appeared in productive rearrangements about 87% or about 30% of the time, broadly matching IMGT annotations. Presence/absence analyses assumed roughly uniform sequencing depth across donors, an assumption that may not hold. A later analysis found that most CMV-associated TCR beta chains appeared HLA-restricted, with HLA associations seemingly driven largely by CMV exposure. Most TCR sequences were observed very rarely across donors, whereas some public TCRs were present in many individuals. Correlated functional status among segregating V segments might reflect linkage disequilibrium, but an unknown experimental factor could not be ruled out.

The cohort was made up of roughly 670 healthy bone marrow donors. All cohort members were sampled while nominally healthy, although unrecorded immune exposures were likely present. The donor was CMV seronegative and was included in the group of around 320 seronegative cohort members. Every donor gave a peripheral blood sample, and the peripheral blood mononuclear cells from that sample were used for TCR beta sequencing. Genomic DNA extraction from the blood cell samples was performed with the Qiagen DNeasy Blood Extraction Kit. Trimmed from V: 1 base; trimmed from J: 5 bases; junction bases lacking a gene match: 2. For CDR1 and CDR2, the germline V gene lists SGHRS and YFSETQ. Taken from cysteine to phenylalanine, the CDR3 has 15 residues. Only CDR3 DNA is held: 45 bases, read in frame from base 1.

This TCR was recovered from a man aged 35 to 55 in good health and CMV-seronegative. The chain is encoded by TRBV5-1 joined to TRBJ1-6, with 8 bases matching TRBD1. The sequenced sample consisted of PBMCs. The DNA sequence is TGCGCCAGCAGCTTGCAGGACAGGGATAATTCACCCCTCCACTTT. This translates into CASSLQDRDNSPLHF.